Each of the 30 T cell receptor beta chains below was sequenced from the same sample in a study of blood T cells in healthy people across ages. Primed by a sample-barcoded 5' primer and a J-beta primer mix, a second PCR proceeded for about 7 to 12 cycles. TCRdb fed the 5' RACE reads into MiXCR, producing one record per CDR3 protein. The data hold about 1.8 million distinct CDR3 sequences, with roughly 52% observed a single time. Sequenced input: blood. The receptors stem from a middle-aged woman in good health.

Concerning this clonotype itself: The junction departs from the called germline gene at one end, perhaps through a read error. The chain joins TRBV6-2 or TRBV6-3 to TRBJ1-2; D perhaps matches TRBD1 (6 bases). CDR1 and CDR2 from the germline V gene are MNHEY and SVGEGT. The CDR3 has 13 residues. CDR3 in DNA: TGTGCCAGCAGCGTTACAGGGAACTATGGCTACATCTTC. Translation gives CASSVTGNYGYIF.

There are a few counts of this clonotype. V usage is TRBV5-1 and J usage is TRBJ1-1; D uncertain. V lost 4 bases to trimming and J lost 7 bases, with 11 bases between them. The CDR3 is 12 residues long. Germline V CDR1 and CDR2: SGHRS, YFSETQ. The CDR3 nucleotides read TGCGCCAGCAGCCTCCCGAGTAATGAAGCTTTCTTT. Translation: CASSLPSNEAFF.

This clonotype was recorded a few times. The chain is built from TRBV27 and TRBJ2-6; 8 bases are a match to TRBD1. The CDR3 is made up of 18 amino acids. Germline CDR1 MNHEY, CDR2 SMNVEV (reference sequence). The V gene end was trimmed by 4 bases and the J gene end by 0 bases; junction bases not matched to a gene: 8. This CDR3 is CASSSLTGAHSGANVLTF. The DNA of the CDR3 is TGTGCCAGCAGTTCCCTGACAGGGGCCCACTCTGGGGCCAACGTCCTGACTTTC.

Details on this clonotype: Germline and junction disagree at one end, which may indicate a read error. The chain uses TRBV12-3 or TRBV12-4 and TRBJ2-1, with TRBD2 identical over 8 bases. The CDR3 totals 15 residues. In nucleotides, the CDR3 is TGTGCTAGCAGCTTGGGACTAGGAAGCTACAATGAGCGGTTCTTC. Its translation: CASSLGLGSYNERFF.

The chain uses TRBV4-3 and TRBJ2-1, with D unresolved. The CDR3 contains 13 residues. Germline loops: CDR1 LGHNA, CDR2 YSLEER. The germline V and J ends were trimmed by 2 bases and 9 bases, with 11 bases remaining between them. Here the CDR3 DNA reads TGCGCCAGCAGCCAATATGGCGGCATTGAGCAGTTCTTC. The encoded protein is CASSQYGGIEQFF.

Remarks on this clonotype: A junction boundary mismatches the germline segment, possibly from a read error. This chain uses TRBV6-6 with TRBJ1-2; D remains ambiguous. Germline V CDR1 and CDR2: MNHNY, SVGAGI (reference sequence). CDR3 length: 14 residues. CDR3 in DNA: TGTGCCGGCAGTTCCCCCGGGGATTACTATGGCTACACCTTC. Translation gives CAGSSPGDYYGYTF.

The rearrangement joins TRBV20-1 to TRBJ1-5; D uncertain. There are 14 residues in the CDR3. The V end lost 6 bases, the J end lost 4 bases, and 16 bases lay between the germline ends. CDR1 is DFQATT and CDR2 is SNEGSKA in the germline V gene (reference sequence). The DNA for the CDR3 is TGCAGTGCCATGGACCCCGGGAAGAATCAGCCCCAGCATTTT. Amino acid sequence: CSAMDPGKNQPQHF.

The chain has TRBV5-1 and TRBJ2-1; 11 nucleotides agree with TRBD2. With V trimmed by 3 bases and J by 10 bases, 12 bases remained unmatched. CDR3 length: 16 residues. CDR1 is SGHRS and CDR2 is YFSETQ in the germline V gene. CDR3 coding DNA: TGCGCCAGCAGCTATGTAGGACTAGCGGGTCCCGGGGAGCAGTTCTTC. Amino acids: CASSYVGLAGPGEQFF.

The V and J genes are TRBV20-1 and TRBJ1-5; D is undetermined. The CDR3 has 15 amino acids. Germline values: CDR1 DFQATT, CDR2 SNEGSKA (reference sequence). V was pared by 0 bases and J by 4 bases, with 13 bases between. The CDR3 DNA is TGCAGTGCTAGAGATCGAAAAGGGCCGAATCAGCCCCAGCATTTT. Translating gives CSARDRKGPNQPQHF.

The rearrangement uses TRBV6-5 and TRBJ2-7, with TRBD1 matching 10 bases. The DNA end lines up better with TRBJ2-5; the J call may be wrong. This CDR3 has 15 amino acids. Germline values: CDR1 MNHEY, CDR2 SVGAGI. CDR3 nucleotides: TGTGCCAGCAGTGGGGACAGGGGACGAGGAGAGACCCAGTACTTC. Its protein product is CASSGDRGRGETQYF.

This clonotype was counted a few times. The V call is TRBV5-1, the J call TRBJ2-1, with 9 bases that match TRBD2. The CDR3 runs to 15 residues. Trimming cost V 1 base and J 6 bases; bases outside gene matches: 5. Germline V CDR1 and CDR2: SGHRS, YFSETQ. The chain's CDR3 is CASSLRLAGPNEQFF. In DNA form, the CDR3 reads TGCGCCAGCAGCTTGCGGCTAGCGGGGCCCAATGAGCAGTTCTTC.

This sequence joins TRBV9 and TRBJ2-7; unclear D gene. The CDR3 sequence is 15 residues long. The germline V gene encodes CDR1 SGDLS and CDR2 YYNGEE. The V end was cut by 2 bases, the J end by 0 bases, with 12 bases between. As DNA, the CDR3 is TGTGCCAGCAGCGTTGCCAGCCTGGCCTCCTACGAGCAGTACTTC. It translates to CASSVASLASYEQYF.

The V and J genes are TRBV5-1 and TRBJ2-1, with TRBD2 as a possible D gene (5 bases). Germline-derived CDR1 and CDR2 are SGHRS and YFSETQ. The ends were cut back, 7 bases at V and 3 bases at J, with 14 bases in the middle. CDR3 length: 14 residues. The CDR3 DNA reads as TGCGCCAGCGCCCCCCAAGGGAGCTACAATGAGCAGTTCTTC. Translation gives CASAPQGSYNEQFF.

The chain couples TRBV7-2 to TRBJ1-6; 8 nucleotides agree with TRBD1. Trimming removed 4 bases from V and 2 bases from J; junction bases left unmatched: 10. The CDR3 is 18 amino acids. The germline V gene encodes CDR1 SGHTA and CDR2 FQGNSA. DNA for the CDR3: TGTGCCAGCAGCTCCCAATCCGGGACAGGAGCCTATAATTCACCCCTCCACTTT. Its translation is CASSSQSGTGAYNSPLHF.

The J gene is TRBJ2-3, the V gene TRBV12-3 or TRBV12-4; 9 bases are a match to TRBD2. With 6 bases clipped from V and 4 bases from J, the junction kept 11 bases outside the gene matches. The CDR3 is made up of 16 amino acids. DNA of the CDR3: TGTGCCAGCAGCGTATCTAGCGGGATAGGGGCAGATACGCAGTATTTT. Translating it yields CASSVSSGIGADTQYF.

The chain carries TRBV4-3 and TRBJ2-3; TRBD1 might be the D (5 bases). The CDR3 extends over 15 amino acids. Germline V gene data show CDR1 as LGHNA and CDR2 as YSLEER. Between the trimmed V and J ends, which lost 0 bases and 6 bases, there was a span of 13 bases. The CDR3 is CASSQDGAETDTQYF. CDR3 in DNA: TGCGCCAGCAGCCAAGATGGGGCGGAGACGGATACGCAGTATTTT.

In this sample, this clonotype turned up a few times. This chain joins TRBV9 and TRBJ2-5, with 7 positions matching TRBD1. Germline V gene sequence: CDR1 SGDLS, CDR2 YYNGEE. Trimming at V came to 0 bases and at J to 1 base, leaving 0 bases not matched to a gene. The CDR3 totals 14 residues. Here the CDR3 reads CASSVGDSQETQYF. In DNA form, the CDR3 reads TGTGCCAGCAGCGTAGGGGACAGCCAAGAGACCCAGTACTTC.

This chain uses TRBV28 with TRBJ2-7; weak D call: TRBD1 (6 bases). In germline, CDR1 is MDHEN, CDR2 SYDVKM. The CDR3 totals 16 residues. V lost 4 bases and J 2 bases, leaving 18 bases between the germline ends. The CDR3 sequence: CASSSPLQGDPYEQYF. The CDR3 DNA reads as TGTGCCAGCAGTTCCCCTTTACAGGGAGACCCCTACGAGCAGTACTTC.

The rearrangement links TRBV7-9 to TRBJ2-1; TRBD2 aligns across 10 bases. Trimming at V came to 8 bases and at J to 7 bases, leaving 11 bases not matched to a gene. Germline V gene lookup returns CDR1 SEHNR and CDR2 FQNEAQ (reference sequence). The CDR3 is 15 residues long. DNA for the CDR3: TGTGCCAGCGGTCGAGCGGGGGGGCCGGGAAATGAGCAGTTCTTC. This encodes CASGRAGGPGNEQFF. Based on the CDR3 plus reference TRBV7-9 and TRBJ2-1, the full variable domain is DTGVSQNPRHKITKRGQNVTFRCDPISEHNRLYWYRQTLGQGPEFLTYFQNEAQLEKSRLLSDRFSAERPKGSFSTLEIQRTEQGDSAMYLCASGRAGGPGNEQFFGPGTRLTVL.

The table lists this clonotype with a count of one. The chain uses TRBV11-2 and TRBJ2-1, with 10 nucleotides matching TRBD2. The germline gives CDR1 SGHAT, CDR2 FQNNGV. J was trimmed by 1 base and V by 0 bases; bases with no gene match: 9. This CDR3 comprises 19 residues. CDR3 DNA sequence: TGTGCCAGCAGCTTAGATCAGTCTAGCGGGGGTGTATCCTACAATGAGCAGTTCTTC. It yields the protein CASSLDQSSGGVSYNEQFF.

This rearrangement joins TRBV29-1 to TRBJ2-7; D gene uncertain. The CDR3 loop spans 14 amino acids. CDR1 is SQVTM and CDR2 is ANQGSEA in the germline V gene. Trimming pared 5 bases from V and 2 bases from J, leaving 16 bases between. The CDR3 reads CSVIETDRTYEQYF. Here the CDR3 DNA reads TGCAGCGTTATAGAGACGGACCGAACCTACGAGCAGTACTTC.

This chain uses TRBV3-1 with TRBJ1-2; D is ambiguous. Germline CDR1 reads LGHDT; CDR2 reads YNNKEL (reference sequence). V lost 0 bases and J lost 8, with 10 bases in between. The CDR3 extends over 13 amino acids. CDR3 loop: CASSQDPLGGYTF. The CDR3 nucleotides read TGTGCCAGCAGCCAAGATCCCCTCGGGGGCTACACCTTC.

This clonotype was recorded a few times. V gene TRBV25-1 combines with J gene TRBJ1-2; the D gene is possibly TRBD1 (5 bases). V was cut by 1 base and J by 6 bases, with 15 bases left in between. The germline V gene encodes CDR1 MGHDK and CDR2 SYGVNS. CDR3 length: 15 amino acids. CDR3 nucleotide sequence: TGTGCCAGCAGTGAATCTGTGACAGCTTCGCATGGCTACACCTTC. As protein: CASSESVTASHGYTF.

This clonotype has just a few counts. The chain combines TRBV29-1 with TRBJ2-6; the D is unclear. The CDR3 consists of 15 residues. V shed 0 bases and J shed 2 bases, with 8 bases lying between them. Germline-derived CDR1 and CDR2 are SQVTM and ANQGSEA. CDR3 bases: TGCAGCGTTGAAGATTGGAGAACTGGGGCCAACGTCCTGACTTTC. Protein sequence: CSVEDWRTGANVLTF.

V is TRBV6-1 and J is TRBJ2-1, with TRBD2 matching over 11 bases. Trimming removed 8 bases from V and 6 bases from J; junction bases left unmatched: 6. From germline, CDR1 is MNHNS and CDR2 SASEGT. This CDR3 has 14 residues. The CDR3: CASWSSGGANEQFF. The CDR3, as DNA: TGTGCCAGCTGGAGTAGCGGGGGGGCCAATGAGCAGTTCTTC.

This clonotype was seen more than once but under ten times. This chain links TRBV29-1 with TRBJ2-5, with 7 bases matching TRBD1. This CDR3 region has 12 residues. J was trimmed by 5 bases and V by 7 bases; bases with no gene match: 7. Germline lookup yields CDR1 SQVTM and CDR2 ANQGSEA. This CDR3 is CSADRARETQYF. CDR3 DNA: TGCAGCGCTGACAGGGCCCGCGAGACCCAGTACTTC.

The chain has TRBV20-1 and TRBJ2-7; D gene unclear. The germline V gene has CDR1 DFQATT and CDR2 SNEGSKA (reference sequence). The germline V and J ends were trimmed by 4 bases and 2 bases, with 12 bases remaining between them. The CDR3 sequence is 13 residues long. DNA of the CDR3: TGCAGTGCTACACCCCAACGGACCTACGAGCAGTACTTC. It codes for CSATPQRTYEQYF.

This clonotype was detected only a few times. The J gene is TRBJ2-4, the V gene TRBV16; 14 nucleotides align to TRBD2. Germline V gives CDR1 KGHSY, CDR2 FQNENV. This CDR3 spans 18 amino acids. The junction had 8 bases not matched to a gene; V was cut back by 6 bases and J by 1 base. The DNA of the CDR3 is TGTGCCAGCAGTCTAGGACTAGCGGGGGGCACTGCCAAAAACATTCAGTACTTC. It encodes CASSLGLAGGTAKNIQYF. Drawing the rest from reference TRBV16 and TRBJ2-4, the complete variable domain is GEEVAQTPKHLVRGEGQKAKLYCAPIKGHSYVFWYQQVLKNEFKFLISFQNENVFDETGMPKERFSAKCLPNSPCSLEIQATKLEDSAVYFCASSLGLAGGTAKNIQYFGAGTRLSVL.

This clonotype was found a few times. The chain is built from TRBV20-1 and TRBJ2-3; perhaps TRBD2 as D (6 bases). In germline, CDR1 is DFQATT, CDR2 SNEGSKA (reference sequence). V was trimmed by 6 bases and J by 1 base, leaving 20 bases between them. The CDR3 has 16 amino acids. The CDR3 loop reads CSANTLAGWGTDTQYF. The CDR3 DNA reads as TGCAGTGCCAACACCCTTGCGGGGTGGGGCACAGATACGCAGTATTTT.

The rearrangement joins TRBV28 to TRBJ1-2; a possible D gene is TRBD1 (5 bases). Germline CDR1 and CDR2: MDHEN and SYDVKM. V lost 5 bases to trimming and J lost 4 bases, with 14 bases between them. This CDR3 comprises 14 residues. The CDR3 is CASSVPGRVYGYTF. CDR3 sequence (DNA): TGTGCCAGCAGTGTACCGGGACGGGTCTATGGCTACACCTTC.